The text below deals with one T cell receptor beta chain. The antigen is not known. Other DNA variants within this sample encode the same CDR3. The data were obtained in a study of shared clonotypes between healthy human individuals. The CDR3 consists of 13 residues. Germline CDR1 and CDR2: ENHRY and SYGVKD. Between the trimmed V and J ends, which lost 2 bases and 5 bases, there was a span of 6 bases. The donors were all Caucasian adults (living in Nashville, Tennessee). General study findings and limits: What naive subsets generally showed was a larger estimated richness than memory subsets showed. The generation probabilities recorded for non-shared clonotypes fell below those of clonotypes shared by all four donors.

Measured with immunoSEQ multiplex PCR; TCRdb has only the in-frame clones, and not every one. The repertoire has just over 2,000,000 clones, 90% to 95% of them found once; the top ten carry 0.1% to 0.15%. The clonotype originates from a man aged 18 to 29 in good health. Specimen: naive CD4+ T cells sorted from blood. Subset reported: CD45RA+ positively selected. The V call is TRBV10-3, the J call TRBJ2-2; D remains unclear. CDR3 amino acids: CAISEEGTGELFF. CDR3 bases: TGTGCCATCAGTGAGGAAGGGACCGGGGAGCTGTTTTTT.